These 30 T cell receptor beta chains share one sample of origin, sequenced in a study of blood T cell repertoires in COVID-19. Sequenced by immunoSEQ multiplex PCR; TCRdb stores in-frame clones only, minus some. The sample holds hundreds of thousands of clones, roughly 87% seen once. What was sequenced was PBMCs or T cells enriched from blood (not recorded which). The receptors come from a woman aged 25 to 39 who had recovered from COVID-19.

The chain combines TRBV7-8 with TRBJ2-3; D perhaps matches TRBD2 (5 bases). CDR3 size: 13 residues. Per the germline V gene, CDR1 is SGHVS and CDR2 is FQNEAQ. V was pared by 7 bases and J by 6 bases, with 14 bases between. The DNA for the CDR3 is TGTGCCAGCACTCCCCCTGGCGGGGATACGCAGTATTTT. This translates into CASTPPGGDTQYF.

The chain recombines TRBV2 with TRBJ1-5; 7 positions agree with TRBD1. V gave up 7 bases and J gave up 7 bases; unmatched junction bases: 13. The CDR3 sequence is 15 residues long. Germline lookup yields CDR1 SNHLY and CDR2 FYNNEI. CDR3 nucleotides: TGTGCCAGCACCGAATCGACAGGGTCGGAACAGCCCCAGCATTTT. It is translated as CASTESTGSEQPQHF.

The table lists this clone with a few counts. The rearrangement uses TRBV5-1 and TRBJ2-2; 11 bases fit TRBD1. The ends lost 4 bases at V and 6 bases at J; junction bases unmatched: 8. The CDR3 has 16 amino acids. Germline V gives CDR1 SGHRS, CDR2 YFSETQ. The CDR3, as DNA: TGCGCCAGCAGCCTGGACAGGGGGCTGTTCGCCGGGGAGCTGTTTTTT. Amino acids: CASSLDRGLFAGELFF.

This clone was counted a single time. The chain is built from TRBV5-1 and TRBJ1-1; 7 bases fit TRBD1. Germline CDR1 SGHRS, CDR2 YFSETQ. The CDR3 is made up of 14 amino acids. The trim removed 0 bases at V and 4 bases at J, leaving 3 bases unmatched. CDR3: CASSLAQGGTEAFF. The CDR3 DNA is TGCGCCAGCAGCTTGGCTCAGGGGGGCACTGAAGCTTTCTTT.

The J gene is TRBJ1-3, the V gene TRBV5-6; 7 bases fit TRBD1. CDR1 and CDR2 from the germline V gene are SGHDT and YYEEEE. This CDR3 region has 17 residues. V lost 0 bases and J lost 0; bases outside the gene matches: 6. This CDR3 is CASSLGWDRRSGNTIYF. CDR3 DNA: TGTGCCAGCAGCTTGGGGTGGGACAGACGCTCTGGAAACACCATATATTTT.

This chain connects TRBV5-8 to TRBJ2-5; 8 positions match TRBD1. Germline lookup yields CDR1 SGHTS and CDR2 YDEGEE. The CDR3 is 15 residues long. V lost 4 bases and J lost 4; bases outside the gene matches: 9. The CDR3 sequence is CASSPGQGGRETQYF. The CDR3 coding sequence is TGTGCCAGCAGCCCAGGACAGGGCGGGCGAGAGACCCAGTACTTC.

In the case of this clone: The germline gene is not matched at one end of the junction; a read error may be the cause. The V gene is TRBV19, the J gene TRBJ1-5, with 7 bases aligning to TRBD1. Germline CDR1 and CDR2: LNHDA and SQIVND (reference sequence). CDR3 size: 14 residues. CDR3 nucleotide sequence: TGTGCCACCCTCAGACAGGGCAGCAGTCAGCCCCAGCATTTT. This encodes CATLRQGSSQPQHF.

V usage is TRBV2 and J usage is TRBJ1-2; D not resolved. The germline gives CDR1 SNHLY, CDR2 FYNNEI. The ends were cut back, 10 bases at V and 3 bases at J, with 15 bases in the middle. This CDR3 region has 13 residues. The CDR3: CATPLGSYYGYTF. CDR3 in DNA: TGTGCCACCCCCTTGGGCAGCTACTATGGCTACACCTTC.

The chain has TRBV7-6 and TRBJ2-1; tentative D call: TRBD1 (6 bases). Germline CDR1 reads SGHVS; CDR2 reads FNYEAQ. This CDR3 has 13 residues. Trimming pared 5 bases from V and 6 bases from J, leaving 11 bases between. The CDR3 region has the DNA TGTGCCAGCAGCACGGGACACGGCAATGAGCAGTTCTTC. Protein: CASSTGHGNEQFF.

This chain uses TRBV5-4 with TRBJ2-6; TRBD2 might be the D (7 bases). Germline CDR1 is SGHNT and CDR2 is YYREEE (reference sequence). Between the trimmed V and J ends, which lost 4 bases and 1 base, there was a span of 15 bases. CDR3 length equals 17 residues. CDR3 region: CASSLSGTSSGANVLTF. The DNA for the CDR3 is TGTGCCAGCAGCCTGAGCGGGACATCATCTGGGGCCAACGTCCTGACTTTC.

The chain employs TRBV5-1 and TRBJ2-7; 13 nucleotides line up with TRBD2. There are 15 residues in the CDR3. V was clipped by 4 bases and J by 4 bases; unmatched bases: 5. The germline V gene has CDR1 SGHRS and CDR2 YFSETQ. CDR3 amino acids: CASSPGLAGPYEQYF. As DNA, the CDR3 is TGCGCCAGCAGCCCGGGACTAGCGGGGCCATACGAGCAGTACTTC.

Comment on this clone: Other DNA sequences within the sample encode an identical CDR3. The chain links TRBV28 to TRBJ1-5; 8 bases match TRBD1. Germline assignment: CDR1 MDHEN and CDR2 SYDVKM. This CDR3 comprises 15 residues. V lost 2 bases to trimming and J lost 7 bases; unmatched junction nucleotides: 7. The CDR3, as DNA: TGTGCCAGCAGTTTAGGACAGGGAGGAGGGCAGCCCCAGCATTTT. Translation: CASSLGQGGGQPQHF.

In the case of this clone: The sample contains more than one DNA sequence encoding this CDR3. This chain connects TRBV2 to TRBJ1-1; the D is unclear. Germline lookup yields CDR1 SNHLY and CDR2 FYNNEI. The CDR3 spans 13 residues. The germline V and J ends were trimmed by 2 bases and 1 base, with 5 bases remaining between them. The DNA for the CDR3 is TGTGCCAGCAGTGAAACGGGGAACACTGAAGCTTTCTTT. Its protein product is CASSETGNTEAFF. The whole variable domain, filled in from reference TRBV2 and TRBJ1-1, reads EPEVTQTPSHQVTQMGQEVILRCVPISNHLYFYWYRQILGQKVEFLVSFYNNEISEKSEIFDDQFSVERPDGSNFTLKIRSTKLEDSAMYFCASSETGNTEAFFGQGTRLTVV.

V and J are TRBV7-2 and TRBJ1-6, with 8 bases that match TRBD1. Germline lookup yields CDR1 SGHTA and CDR2 FQGNSA. The CDR3 is made up of 15 amino acids. V gave up 3 bases and J gave up 7 bases; unmatched junction bases: 5. The CDR3 bases are TGTGCCAGCAGCTTCCAGGGGGCCCTCAATTCACCCCTCCACTTT. It translates to CASSFQGALNSPLHF.

CDR3 nucleotide sequence: TGTGCCAGCAGCTTAGGAGGACAGGGGCGTAACTATGGCTACACCTTC. Residues: CASSLGGQGRNYGYTF. The chain combines TRBV11-2 with TRBJ1-2; 9 nucleotides line up with TRBD1. The junction had 4 bases not matched to a gene; V was cut back by 1 base and J by 1 base. The CDR3 runs 16 residues. Germline loops: CDR1 SGHAT, CDR2 FQNNGV. Variable domain in full (rest from reference TRBV11-2 and TRBJ1-2): EAGVAQSPRYKIIEKRQSVAFWCNPISGHATLYWYQQILGQGPKLLIQFQNNGVVDDSQLPKDRFSAERLKGVDSTLKIQPAKLEDSAVYLCASSLGGQGRNYGYTFGSGTRLTVV.

This clone was seen only once. This chain joins TRBV30 and TRBJ2-1; D perhaps matches TRBD2 (6 bases). The CDR3 length is 19 residues. Between the trimmed V and J ends, which lost 8 bases and 7 bases, there was a span of 36 bases. CDR1 is GTSNPN, CDR2 SVGIG, per germline (reference sequence). The CDR3 sequence: CAQMEGDRYELPWENEQFF. Written as DNA, the CDR3 is TGTGCCCAGATGGAGGGAGATCGGTACGAACTACCCTGGGAAAATGAGCAGTTCTTC.

The chain links TRBV4-1 to TRBJ1-2, with D perhaps TRBD1 (5 bases). Germline CDR1 reads MGHRA; CDR2 reads YSYEKL. Trimming stripped 0 bases from V and 4 bases from J, with 6 bases between. The CDR3 runs 13 residues. This CDR3 is CASSQDQGYGYTF. For the CDR3, the DNA is TGCGCCAGCAGCCAAGATCAGGGCTATGGCTACACCTTC.

The chain links TRBV28 to TRBJ1-4, with 9 bases matching TRBD1. The junction had 7 bases not matched to a gene; V was cut back by 4 bases and J by 7 bases. CDR1 is MDHEN, CDR2 SYDVKM, per germline. This CDR3 region has 15 residues. The CDR3 spells CASSSQGATGEKLFF. CDR3 sequence (DNA): TGTGCCAGCAGTTCACAGGGGGCCACCGGTGAAAAACTGTTTTTT.

This chain connects TRBV19 to TRBJ1-3, with 8 bases identical to TRBD1. Germline CDR1 is LNHDA and CDR2 is SQIVND (reference sequence). The CDR3 spans 13 residues. V was pared by 7 bases and J by 3 bases, with 2 bases of the junction left unmatched. CDR3 DNA: TGTGCCAGTATTGGACAGGGTGGAAACACCATATATTTT. Translated: CASIGQGGNTIYF.

This clone has more than one count but fewer than ten. The chain carries TRBV3-1 (or the pseudogene TRBV3-2) and TRBJ2-1, with TRBD2 identical over 9 bases. Germline CDR1 LGHDT, CDR2 YNNKEL (reference sequence). The length of the CDR3 is 18 residues. V was clipped by 0 bases and J by 3 bases; unmatched bases: 9. CDR3 coding DNA: TGTGCCAGCAGCCAAGATCGCTGGCGGGGGGGCCGCTACAATGAGCAGTTCTTC. Its translation: CASSQDRWRGGRYNEQFF.

This sequence joins TRBV9 and TRBJ2-7, with D perhaps TRBD1 (5 bases). Per germline, CDR1 SGDLS and CDR2 YYNGEE. There are 15 residues in the CDR3. Trimming took off 3 bases at V and 2 bases at J, with 15 bases between the two ends. CDR3 sequence (DNA): TGTGCCAGCAGCGCGGAAATCGGACAAACCTACGAGCAGTACTTC. Its protein product is CASSAEIGQTYEQYF.

The chain recombines TRBV28 with TRBJ1-2, with TRBD1 matching over 9 bases. The germline V gene encodes CDR1 MDHEN and CDR2 SYDVKM. The CDR3 runs to 17 residues. Trimming removed 6 bases from V and 6 bases from J; junction bases left unmatched: 17. The CDR3 reads CASRAHGGTGRYDGYTF. The CDR3 DNA sequence: TGTGCCAGCAGGGCACACGGGGGGACAGGGCGGTACGATGGCTACACCTTC.

V usage is TRBV6-1 and J usage is TRBJ2-7; perhaps TRBD2 as D (6 bases). V gave up 1 base and J gave up 3 bases, with 13 bases separating them. Germline values: CDR1 MNHNS, CDR2 SASEGT. The CDR3 consists of 15 residues. The CDR3: CASSEGGVRHYEQYF. The CDR3 DNA follows: TGTGCCAGCAGTGAAGGGGGGGTCCGCCACTACGAGCAGTACTTC.

This clone was counted only a few times. The chain recombines TRBV6-5 with TRBJ2-1, with TRBD2 as a possible D gene (7 bases). The germline CDR1 and CDR2 sequences are MNHEY and SVGAGI. The CDR3 has 15 residues. Trimming stripped 2 bases from V and 6 bases from J, with 14 bases between. The DNA of the CDR3 is TGTGCCAGCAGTTACGGCGCGGGGGCCTCCAATGAGCAGTTCTTC. This gives the protein CASSYGAGASNEQFF.

This clone was picked up a small number of times. The rearrangement uses TRBV20-1 and TRBJ1-4; D unresolved. V lost 3 bases, J lost 0 bases, and 8 bases lay in between. Germline V gene sequence: CDR1 DFQATT, CDR2 SNEGSKA (reference sequence). This CDR3 comprises 14 residues. The CDR3 reads CSASGSATNEKLFF. The CDR3 DNA is TGCAGTGCTAGTGGATCGGCAACTAATGAAAAACTGTTTTTT.

The gene calls are TRBV6-1 and TRBJ1-6; a possible D gene is TRBD1 (6 bases). The CDR3 is made up of 16 amino acids. Germline loops: CDR1 MNHNS, CDR2 SASEGT. Between the trimmed V and J ends, which lost 1 base and 7 bases, there was a span of 14 bases. In DNA form, the CDR3 reads TGTGCCAGCAGTGAAGAGTGGGGAGGGGGAAATTCACCCCTCCACTTT. This translates into CASSEEWGGGNSPLHF.

CDR3 coding DNA: TGTGCCACCGTGAACACTGAAGCTTTCTTT. The encoded protein is CATVNTEAFF. V usage is TRBV28 and J usage is TRBJ1-1; D is unclear. The CDR3 consists of 10 residues. V lost 10 bases and J lost 0, with 3 bases in between. Per germline, CDR1 MDHEN and CDR2 SYDVKM.

The gene calls are TRBV2 and TRBJ2-3; the match to TRBD1 covers 7 bases. CDR1 and CDR2 (germline): SNHLY, FYNNEI. This CDR3 comprises 15 residues. Trimming removed 6 bases from V and 4 bases from J; junction bases left unmatched: 10. CDR3 amino acids: CASSETGSRADTQYF. The DNA for the CDR3 is TGTGCCAGCAGCGAGACAGGGTCCAGGGCAGATACGCAGTATTTT.

This rearrangement joins TRBV6-2 or TRBV6-3 to TRBJ1-6; 10 bases are shared with TRBD1. CDR1 and CDR2 from the germline V gene are MNHEY and SVGEGT. V shed 1 base and J 5 bases; nucleotides not matched to a gene: 8. The CDR3 totals 18 residues. The DNA for the CDR3 is TGTGCCAGCAGTTACTTGACAGGGGGCTCGCGGGATAATTCACCCCTCCACTTT. Translated: CASSYLTGGSRDNSPLHF.

V usage is TRBV6-5 and J usage is TRBJ1-2, with 8 bases matching TRBD1. After removal of 6 bases from V and 6 bases from J, the junction contained 9 bases not matched to a gene. The CDR3 is 14 residues long. The V gene's germline CDR1 is MNHEY and CDR2 SVGAGI. CDR3 DNA: TGTGCCAGCAGCCAACCAGGGGGCAGGAATGGCTACACCTTC. Its translation: CASSQPGGRNGYTF.